The 10 T cell receptor beta chains listed next were all sequenced from one sample in a study of cytomegalovirus exposure and HLA in healthy donors. The PCR made use of 60 Vbeta and 13 Jbeta primers. TCRdb keeps only in-frame clones here, not all; method: immunoSEQ multiplex PCR. This table has 85,000 to 110,000 clones, 75% to 85% appearing once. The sequenced sample was PBMCs. These receptors were obtained from a woman younger than 35 in good health and CMV-seropositive.

The rearrangement links TRBV6-5 to TRBJ2-1, with D tentatively TRBD2 (5 bases). The CDR3 is 14 residues long. Deletions cut 7 bases from V and 8 bases from J, with 18 bases between. CDR1 is MNHEY and CDR2 is SVGAGI in the germline V gene. CDR3 loop: CASTRTLSSDEQFF. In DNA form, the CDR3 reads TGTGCCAGCACTCGGACCCTTAGTAGCGATGAGCAGTTCTTC.

This chain links TRBV10-1 with TRBJ2-5; TRBD1 aligns across 9 bases. The J call may be incorrect, as the DNA end agrees better with TRBJ2-7. Germline-derived CDR1 and CDR2 are WNHNN and SYGVQD (reference sequence). CDR3 length: 13 residues. CDR3 amino acids: CASSEGQGYEQYF. The CDR3 bases are TGCGCCAGCAGTGAGGGACAGGGGTACGAGCAGTACTTC.

The chain combines TRBV6-1 with TRBJ1-1, with 11 bases that match TRBD1. The CDR3 is 14 residues long. Losses at the gene ends were 6 bases for V and 5 bases for J; bases not matched to a gene: 5. CDR1 and CDR2 (germline): MNHNS, SASEGT. CDR3 DNA: TGTGCCAGCAGGGGACAGGGGGTGAGGACTGAAGCTTTCTTT. This gives the protein CASRGQGVRTEAFF.

The chain carries TRBV29-1 and TRBJ1-1, with TRBD1 identical over 10 bases. Germline V gives CDR1 SQVTM, CDR2 ANQGSEA. The CDR3 covers 17 residues. V lost 6 bases, J lost 0 bases, and 13 bases stayed unmatched. For the CDR3, the DNA is TGCAGCGTCTCACCGGGACAGGGGTCTTTACTGAACACTGAAGCTTTCTTT. Translating gives CSVSPGQGSLLNTEAFF.

The chain is built from TRBV5-5 and TRBJ2-7; possibly TRBD2 for D (5 bases). Germline CDR1 and CDR2: SGHKS and YYEKEE (reference sequence). V was shortened by 2 bases and J by 2 bases, with 11 bases between the two germline ends. This CDR3 region has 14 residues. The CDR3 DNA follows: TGTGCCAGCAGCTTTCCCGGGGTACCCTACGAGCAGTACTTC. Translating it yields CASSFPGVPYEQYF. The whole variable domain, remainder taken from reference TRBV5-5 and TRBJ2-7, is DAGVTQSPTHLIKTRGQQVTLRCSPISGHKSVSWYQQVLGQGPQFIFQYYEKEERGRGNFPDRFSARQFPNYSSELNVNALLLGDSALYLCASSFPGVPYEQYFGPGTRLTVT.

This clone was detected a few times. This chain uses TRBV9 with TRBJ1-6, with D uncertain. Germline CDR1 reads SGDLS; CDR2 reads YYNGEE. Trimming took 5 bases from V and 7 from J, leaving 16 bases between them. The CDR3 is 15 amino acids. The CDR3 DNA is TGTGCCAGCAGTGGAAGGGCGGGAGGCAATTCACCCCTCCACTTT. Translating gives CASSGRAGGNSPLHF. Full variable domain (remainder filled in from reference TRBV9 and TRBJ1-6): DSGVTQTPKHLITATGQRVTLRCSPRSGDLSVYWYQQSLDQGLQFLIQYYNGEERAKGNILERFSAQQFPDLHSELNLSSLELGDSALYFCASSGRAGGNSPLHFGNGTRLTVT.

V usage is TRBV7-9 and J usage is TRBJ1-3, with a possible D match to TRBD1 (5 bases). Between the trimmed V and J ends, which lost 1 base and 4 bases, there was a span of 11 bases. There are 15 residues in the CDR3. From germline, CDR1 is SEHNR and CDR2 FQNEAQ (reference sequence). The CDR3 sequence is CASSLVPGPGNTIYF. The CDR3 coding sequence is TGTGCCAGCAGCTTAGTTCCAGGGCCCGGAAACACCATATATTTT.

This chain joins TRBV6-6 and TRBJ2-2; 10 bases map to TRBD1. Trimming at V came to 5 bases and at J to 7 bases, leaving 7 bases not matched to a gene. The CDR3 sequence is 15 residues long. Looked up from germline, CDR1 is MNHNY and CDR2 is SVGAGI (reference sequence). This CDR3 reads CASSQRQGAIGELFF. CDR3 DNA: TGTGCCAGCAGTCAGAGACAGGGGGCGATCGGGGAGCTGTTTTTT.

The chain links TRBV7-6 to TRBJ2-1; 8 bases match TRBD2. CDR3 length: 15 amino acids. J gave up 6 bases and V 1 base, and 5 bases lay outside the gene matches. Per the germline V gene, CDR1 is SGHVS and CDR2 is FNYEAQ. The DNA of the CDR3 is TGTGCCAGCAGCTTAGGAGCGGGAGTCTTCAATGAGCAGTTCTTC. It encodes CASSLGAGVFNEQFF. The variable domain in full, completed from reference TRBV7-6 and TRBJ2-1, reads GAGVSQSPRYKVTKRGQDVALRCDPISGHVSLYWYRQALGQGPEFLTYFNYEAQQDKSGLPNDRFSAERPEGSISTLTIQRTEQRDSAMYRCASSLGAGVFNEQFFGPGTRLTVL.

The genes are TRBV4-1 and TRBJ2-1; 7 bases are shared with TRBD2. This CDR3 region has 16 residues. V was pared by 4 bases and J by 10 bases, with 16 bases of the junction left unmatched. Germline lookup yields CDR1 MGHRA and CDR2 YSYEKL. CDR3 DNA sequence: TGCGCCAGCAGCCCGAATCTGCGAGCGGTGGGGGGGGAGCAGTTCTTC. Amino acid sequence: CASSPNLRAVGGEQFF.